This T cell receptor (beta chain) was identified in a study of vaccination and CD4 T cells after COVID-19. Whole-study context: Convalescent participants consisted of six males and four females, two being Hispanic. Stimulation of the cells used overlapping spike peptide pools from SARS-CoV-2 and from the common cold coronaviruses HCoV-NL63, HCoV-OC43 and HCoV-229E. Study-wide results and limits: Relatively few convalescent patients and no early post-infection timepoints were analyzed.

This CDR3 is 14 amino acids long. Germline CDR1 is SGHNT and CDR2 is YYREEE (reference sequence). With respect to this clonotype: Its matching antigen is unknown. At one end the junction does not follow the germline gene, possibly because of a read error.

Treatment in this sample: approximately 10-day PBMC culture with coronavirus spike peptide pools or control peptides (ViraFEST assay). Sequence data for DNA of cultured CD4+ T cells were generated by the Oncomine TCR Beta short-read assay. TCRdb called the PCR reads again in MiXCR, with one record for every CDR3 protein. The data hold thousands of distinct CDR3 sequences, with roughly 67% observed a single time. This TCR was sampled from a human donor who had recovered from COVID-19. The material sequenced was CD4+ T cells from blood, cultured in vitro. This chain uses TRBV5-4 with TRBJ2-7; D is possibly TRBD2 (6 bases). The CDR3 reads CASRFAGGHYEQYF. The CDR3 region has the DNA TGTGCCAGCCGCTTCGCAGGAGGGCACTACGAGCAGTACTTC. Together with reference TRBV5-4 and TRBJ2-7, the CDR3 gives the full variable domain: ETGVTQSPTHLIKTRGQQVTLRCSSQSGHNTVSWYQQALGQGPQFIFQYYREEENGRGNFPPRFSGLQFPNYSSELNVNALELDDSALYLCASRFAGGHYEQYFGPGTRLTVT.